One and the same sample provided the 7 T cell receptor beta chains below, sequenced in a study of shared clonotypes between healthy human individuals. The protocol was immunoSEQ multiplex PCR, while the TCRdb copy is restricted to in-frame clones and leaves out a portion. This sample carries roughly 2,500,000 clones, 93% of them seen once, and the ten largest clones take roughly 0.36%. The material sequenced was naive CD4+ T cells from PBMCs. Subset specified: CD45RA+ positively selected. Receptors originate from a man between 18 and 29 years old in good health. Some clones in this sample may be carry-over from other donors' samples.

The chain joins TRBV2 to TRBJ2-3; the match to TRBD2 covers 7 bases. The CDR3 consists of 16 residues. J was trimmed by 0 bases and V by 6 bases; bases with no gene match: 9. The germline V gene has CDR1 SNHLY and CDR2 FYNNEI. CDR3 bases: TGTGCCAGCAGGGGGGGGAGAGGGAGGAGCACAGATACGCAGTATTTT. The encoded protein is CASRGGRGRSTDTQYF.

This rearrangement joins TRBV29-1 to TRBJ2-3; D remains unclear. Between the trimmed V and J ends, which lost 7 bases and 0 bases, there was a span of 11 bases. The CDR3 has 13 amino acids. The V gene's germline CDR1 is SQVTM and CDR2 ANQGSEA. CDR3 in amino acids: CSDRPTSTDTQYF. The CDR3 DNA reads as TGCAGCGACCGACCAACAAGCACAGATACGCAGTATTTT.

This clone was seen only a few times. The chain combines TRBV23-1 with TRBJ1-1; no clear D. TRBV23-1 has ORF status, its function being uncertain. Trimming took 3 bases from V and 10 from J, leaving 12 bases between them. The CDR3 covers 12 residues. CDR3 region: CASSQVKPGAFF. In nucleotides, the CDR3 is TGCGCCAGCAGTCAGGTGAAGCCGGGAGCTTTCTTT.

The V and J genes are TRBV6-5 and TRBJ1-3; TRBD1 is a possible D gene (6 bases). CDR1 and CDR2 (germline): MNHEY, SVGAGI. The CDR3 has 14 residues. V shed 5 bases and J shed 3 bases, with 11 bases lying between them. Here the CDR3 DNA reads TGTGCCAGCAGTGTAGGGGGGCTTGGAAACACCATATATTTT. This gives the protein CASSVGGLGNTIYF.

The gene calls are TRBV10-3 and TRBJ1-2; 8 bases agree with TRBD1. CDR3 length: 12 residues. CDR1 ENHRY and CDR2 SYGVKD come from the germline V gene. The V segment lost 5 bases and the J segment 10 bases; nucleotides outside the gene matches: 6. The CDR3 bases are TGTGCCATCAGTCCGGGACAGGCCTCCTACACCTTC. Its protein is CAISPGQASYTF.

The chain has TRBV6-5 and TRBJ2-2; D is undetermined. CDR1 and CDR2 from the germline V gene are MNHEY and SVGAGI. The CDR3 loop spans 12 amino acids. V shed 6 bases and J shed 6 bases, with 8 bases lying between them. CDR3 region: CASSHWAGELFF. The CDR3 coding sequence is TGTGCCAGCAGCCATTGGGCCGGGGAGCTGTTTTTT.

The chain carries TRBV19 and TRBJ2-7, with D possibly TRBD2 on 6 matching bases. In germline, CDR1 is LNHDA, CDR2 SQIVND (reference sequence). The CDR3 extends over 13 amino acids. V shed 8 bases and J shed 1 base, with 12 bases lying between them. CDR3 sequence (DNA): TGTGCCAGTTCCCGGGACTTTTCCTACGAGCAGTACTTC. This codes for CASSRDFSYEQYF.